A selection of T cell receptor beta chains follows, all from one sample in a study of blood T cell repertoires in COVID-19. This table comes from immunoSEQ multiplex PCR, and its TCRdb copy is limited to in-frame clones, with some not included. Altogether more than 200,000 clones are present, roughly 88% being singletons, with the ten largest covering roughly 6%. Sequencing was carried out using peripheral blood. Source of these receptors: a woman aged 30 to 39 with COVID-19, enrolled during active disease. The CDR3 runs from the conserved cysteine through the conserved F or W. The order of the fields is J gene, clone size, V gene, D gene, CDR3 DNA, CDR3 protein. The D gene is left open where the match is weak. A clone size is listed for some rows: how often the clone was seen (once, few, many), or a class if it is expanded.

j_call: TRBJ2-7; clone_size: few; v_call: TRBV7-9; d_call: TRBD1; cdr3_nt: TGTGCCAGCAGCTCACCAGGGACAGGGGGATACGAGCAGTACTTC; cdr3_aa: CASSSPGTGGYEQYF
j_call: TRBJ1-5; clone_size: .; v_call: TRBV6-1; d_call: .; cdr3_nt: TGTGCCAGCAGTGAATCAGGTAGCAATCAGCCCCAGCATTTT; cdr3_aa: CASSESGSNQPQHF
j_call: TRBJ1-1; clone_size: .; v_call: TRBV28; d_call: .; cdr3_nt: TGTGCCAGCAGTTTTTGGGACAAAGGTAGAGACAAGAACACTGAAGCTTTCTTT; cdr3_aa: CASSFWDKGRDKNTEAFF
j_call: TRBJ2-1; clone_size: .; v_call: TRBV10-3; d_call: TRBD2; cdr3_nt: TGTGCCATCAGTGATAGGCTAGCGGAATACAATGAGCAGTTCTTC; cdr3_aa: CAISDRLAEYNEQFF
j_call: TRBJ1-5; clone_size: .; v_call: TRBV4-3; d_call: .; cdr3_nt: TGCGCCAGCAGCCAAGATGTAGGGACTGGGCCCCAGCATTTT; cdr3_aa: CASSQDVGTGPQHF
j_call: TRBJ1-3; clone_size: .; v_call: TRBV19; d_call: TRBD1; cdr3_nt: TGTGCCAGTCGGCGGGACAGGGACTCTGGAAACACCATATATTTT; cdr3_aa: CASRRDRDSGNTIYF
j_call: TRBJ1-6; clone_size: .; v_call: TRBV6-5; d_call: TRBD1; cdr3_nt: TGTGCCAGCAGGGTGACAGGGGAAAATTCACCCCTCCACTTT; cdr3_aa: CASRVTGENSPLHF
j_call: TRBJ1-2; clone_size: once; v_call: TRBV4-1; d_call: .; cdr3_nt: TGCGCCAGCAGCCAAGGCCAGCGAAACTATGGCTACACCTTC; cdr3_aa: CASSQGQRNYGYTF
j_call: TRBJ1-2; clone_size: .; v_call: TRBV5-1; d_call: .; cdr3_nt: TGCGCCAGCAGCTTCAACCGGGACATATCCTATGGCTACACCTTC; cdr3_aa: CASSFNRDISYGYTF
j_call: TRBJ1-5; clone_size: .; v_call: TRBV19; d_call: TRBD1; cdr3_nt: TGTGCCAGTAGGGGGACAGGGGGCAATCAGCCCCAGCATTTT; cdr3_aa: CASRGTGGNQPQHF
j_call: TRBJ2-2; clone_size: once; v_call: TRBV12-5; d_call: TRBD2; cdr3_nt: TGTGCTAGTGGAAAACCGGGACTAGCGGGAGTAATCGGGGAGCTGTTTTTT; cdr3_aa: CASGKPGLAGVIGELFF
j_call: TRBJ2-1; clone_size: once; v_call: TRBV11-3; d_call: TRBD2; cdr3_nt: TGTGCCAGCAGCTCAATTACTAGCGGTTACAATGAGCAGTTCTTC; cdr3_aa: CASSSITSGYNEQFF
j_call: TRBJ2-5; clone_size: .; v_call: TRBV5-4; d_call: TRBD1; cdr3_nt: TGTGCCAGCAGCTTGGACAGGGGAAGGGAGACCCAGTACTTC; cdr3_aa: CASSLDRGRETQYF
j_call: TRBJ2-6; clone_size: .; v_call: TRBV5-4; d_call: .; cdr3_nt: TGTGCCATTACTCCGGGACACCCGATCTCTGGGGCCAACGTCCTGACTTTC; cdr3_aa: CAITPGHPISGANVLTF
j_call: TRBJ2-1; clone_size: .; v_call: TRBV6-5; d_call: .; cdr3_nt: TGTGCCAGCTCCCGGGAGACCTACAATGAGCAGTTCTTC; cdr3_aa: CASSRETYNEQFF
j_call: TRBJ2-1; clone_size: .; v_call: TRBV9; d_call: TRBD2; cdr3_nt: TGTGCCAGCAGCGTAGACGGGGGGAAGCACTCCTACAATGAGCAGTTCTTC; cdr3_aa: CASSVDGGKHSYNEQFF
j_call: TRBJ1-2; clone_size: .; v_call: TRBV19; d_call: TRBD1; cdr3_nt: TGTGCCAGTAGCCAAATCACAGGGGGCGCAAATGGCTACACCTTC; cdr3_aa: CASSQITGGANGYTF
j_call: TRBJ2-1; clone_size: .; v_call: TRBV21-1; d_call: .; cdr3_nt: TGTGCCAGCAGCAGGAGTCCTGGGACAGCCAACTACAATGAGCAGTTCTTC; cdr3_aa: CASSRSPGTANYNEQFF
j_call: TRBJ2-3; clone_size: once; v_call: TRBV15; d_call: TRBD2; cdr3_nt: TGTGCCACCAGCAGAGAGCGGGAGTTTGGAGATACGCAGTATTTT; cdr3_aa: CATSREREFGDTQYF
j_call: TRBJ2-1; clone_size: .; v_call: TRBV11-2; d_call: .; cdr3_nt: TGTGCCAGCAGCGCACCCGCGCTAGGGGGGGGGCAGTTCTTC; cdr3_aa: CASSAPALGGGQFF
j_call: TRBJ1-4; clone_size: .; v_call: TRBV18; d_call: .; cdr3_nt: TGTGCCAGCTCACCGTCGGGGAACGGTGAAAAACTGTTTTTT; cdr3_aa: CASSPSGNGEKLFF
j_call: TRBJ2-2; clone_size: few; v_call: TRBV15; d_call: TRBD2; cdr3_nt: TGTGCCACCGGGGGACTAGCGGGAGGAGTCGCGGACACCGGGGAGCTGTTTTTT; cdr3_aa: CATGGLAGGVADTGELFF
j_call: TRBJ2-7; clone_size: .; v_call: TRBV28; d_call: TRBD2; cdr3_nt: TGTGCCAGCAGTTTCACTTTAGCGGGGGACATGACCTACGAGCAGTACTTC; cdr3_aa: CASSFTLAGDMTYEQYF
j_call: TRBJ2-2; clone_size: few; v_call: TRBV6-4; d_call: TRBD2; cdr3_nt: TGTGCCAGCAAGAAGGCTAGCGGGAGTGGGACCGGGGAGCTGTTTTTT; cdr3_aa: CASKKASGSGTGELFF
j_call: TRBJ1-3; clone_size: .; v_call: TRBV6-7; d_call: TRBD1; cdr3_nt: TGTGCCAGCAGTAAACATACAGGGGGCTTATGTGGAAACACCATATATTTT; cdr3_aa: CASSKHTGGLCGNTIYF
j_call: TRBJ2-5; clone_size: .; v_call: TRBV11-3; d_call: TRBD1; cdr3_nt: TGTGCCAGCAGCTTAGGAGGGACAGGGCGGGAGACCCAGTACTTC; cdr3_aa: CASSLGGTGRETQYF
j_call: TRBJ1-2; clone_size: .; v_call: TRBV25-1; d_call: TRBD1; cdr3_nt: TGTGCCAGCAGTGAATCAAAGGGGGCTGATGGCTACACCTTC; cdr3_aa: CASSESKGADGYTF
j_call: TRBJ2-5; clone_size: once; v_call: TRBV28; d_call: TRBD2; cdr3_nt: TGTGCCAGCAGTTCGGGGGGTAAAGAGACCCAGTACTTC; cdr3_aa: CASSSGGKETQYF
j_call: TRBJ2-2; clone_size: .; v_call: TRBV7-9; d_call: .; cdr3_nt: TGTGCCAGCACCATTTTTAAGACAGTGAACACCGGGGAGCTGTTTTTT; cdr3_aa: CASTIFKTVNTGELFF
j_call: TRBJ1-2; clone_size: .; v_call: TRBV7-2; d_call: TRBD1; cdr3_nt: TGTGCCAGCAGCTTAGACAGGGGGCAACGGGGCTACACCTTC; cdr3_aa: CASSLDRGQRGYTF
j_call: TRBJ2-1; clone_size: .; v_call: TRBV27; d_call: .; cdr3_nt: TGTGCCAGCAGTTTCGGGACAAACAATGAGCAGTTCTTC; cdr3_aa: CASSFGTNNEQFF
j_call: TRBJ2-3; clone_size: .; v_call: TRBV5-4; d_call: .; cdr3_nt: TGTGCCAGCAGCGGACTGACAGATACGCAGTATTTT; cdr3_aa: CASSGLTDTQYF
j_call: TRBJ2-3; clone_size: .; v_call: TRBV11-3; d_call: TRBD2; cdr3_nt: TGTGCCAGCAGCCGAGGGACTAGCGGGAGCACAGATACGCAGTATTTT; cdr3_aa: CASSRGTSGSTDTQYF
j_call: TRBJ1-6; clone_size: once; v_call: TRBV7-2; d_call: TRBD1; cdr3_nt: TGTGCCAGCAGCCTACAGGGGCTGGAAGTGTCACCCCTCCACTTT; cdr3_aa: CASSLQGLEVSPLHF
j_call: TRBJ2-3; clone_size: few; v_call: TRBV7-7; d_call: TRBD1; cdr3_nt: TGTGCTAGCAGCAAGCTGGACAGGGGCACAGATACGCAGTATTTT; cdr3_aa: CASSKLDRGTDTQYF
j_call: TRBJ1-1; clone_size: .; v_call: TRBV3-1/TRBV3-2; d_call: .; cdr3_nt: TGTGCCAGCAGCCAAGATGGGCAGGGCTCTGAAGCTTTCTTT; cdr3_aa: CASSQDGQGSEAFF
j_call: TRBJ2-1; clone_size: once; v_call: TRBV3-1/TRBV3-2; d_call: .; cdr3_nt: TGTGCCAGCAGCCAAGATCCTACAGTGGGGGCTTACAATGAGCAGTTCTTC; cdr3_aa: CASSQDPTVGAYNEQFF
j_call: TRBJ2-1; clone_size: .; v_call: TRBV6-2/TRBV6-3; d_call: .; cdr3_nt: TGTGCCAGCAGTCAGGGCTCCCCATACAATGAGCAGTTCTTC; cdr3_aa: CASSQGSPYNEQFF
j_call: TRBJ2-3; clone_size: .; v_call: TRBV2; d_call: TRBD2; cdr3_nt: TGTGCCAGCAGTGGGCAGCGGGAGGAACACACAGATACGCAGTATTTT; cdr3_aa: CASSGQREEHTDTQYF
j_call: TRBJ1-1; clone_size: .; v_call: TRBV5-1; d_call: TRBD1; cdr3_nt: TGCGCCAGCAGCTTGTTGACAGGGGGCTTGAACACTGAAGCTTTCTTT; cdr3_aa: CASSLLTGGLNTEAFF
j_call: TRBJ1-1; clone_size: .; v_call: TRBV5-4; d_call: TRBD1; cdr3_nt: TGTGCCAGCAGCCCCGGGACAGGGGGAACCGGCACTGAAGCTTTCTTT; cdr3_aa: CASSPGTGGTGTEAFF
j_call: TRBJ2-5; clone_size: once; v_call: TRBV2; d_call: .; cdr3_nt: TGTGCCATCGACGGACCACTAGCCCAAGAGACCCAGTACTTC; cdr3_aa: CAIDGPLAQETQYF